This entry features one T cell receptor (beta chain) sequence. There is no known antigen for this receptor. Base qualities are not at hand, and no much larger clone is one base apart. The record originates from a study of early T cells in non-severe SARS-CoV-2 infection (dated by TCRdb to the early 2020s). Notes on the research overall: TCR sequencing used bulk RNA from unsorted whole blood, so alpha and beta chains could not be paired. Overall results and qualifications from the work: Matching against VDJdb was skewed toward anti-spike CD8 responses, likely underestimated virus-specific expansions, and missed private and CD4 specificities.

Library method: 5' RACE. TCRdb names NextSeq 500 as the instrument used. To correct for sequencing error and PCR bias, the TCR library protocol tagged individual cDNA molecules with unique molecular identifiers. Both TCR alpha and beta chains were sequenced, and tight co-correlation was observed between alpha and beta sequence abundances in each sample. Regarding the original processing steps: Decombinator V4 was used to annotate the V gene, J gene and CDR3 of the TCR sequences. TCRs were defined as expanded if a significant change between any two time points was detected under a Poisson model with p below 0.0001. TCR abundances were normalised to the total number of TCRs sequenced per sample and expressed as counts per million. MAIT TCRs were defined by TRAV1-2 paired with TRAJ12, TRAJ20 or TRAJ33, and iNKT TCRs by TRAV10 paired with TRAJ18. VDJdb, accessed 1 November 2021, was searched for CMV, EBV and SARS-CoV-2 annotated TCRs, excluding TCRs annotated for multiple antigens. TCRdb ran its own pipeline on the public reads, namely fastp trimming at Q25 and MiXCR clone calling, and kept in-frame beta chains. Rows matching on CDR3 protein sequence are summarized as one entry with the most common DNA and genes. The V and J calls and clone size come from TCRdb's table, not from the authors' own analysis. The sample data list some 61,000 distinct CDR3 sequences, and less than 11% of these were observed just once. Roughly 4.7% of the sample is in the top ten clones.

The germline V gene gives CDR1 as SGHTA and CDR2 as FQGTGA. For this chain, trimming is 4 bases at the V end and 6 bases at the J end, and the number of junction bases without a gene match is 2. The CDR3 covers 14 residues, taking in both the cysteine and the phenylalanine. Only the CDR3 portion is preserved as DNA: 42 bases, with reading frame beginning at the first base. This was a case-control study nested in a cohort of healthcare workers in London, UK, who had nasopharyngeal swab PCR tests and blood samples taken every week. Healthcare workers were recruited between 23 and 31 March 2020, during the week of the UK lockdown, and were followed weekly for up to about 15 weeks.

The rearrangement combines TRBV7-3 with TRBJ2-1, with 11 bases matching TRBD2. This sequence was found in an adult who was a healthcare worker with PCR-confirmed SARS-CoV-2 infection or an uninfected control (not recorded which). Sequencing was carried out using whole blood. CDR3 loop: CASSSSGGLNEQFF. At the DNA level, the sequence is TGTGCCAGCAGCTCTAGCGGGGGGCTCAATGAGCAGTTCTTC.